This passage covers 22 T cell receptor beta chains from one sample sequenced in a study of T cells in Graves' hyperthyroidism and ophthalmopathy. The TCR beta CDR3 regions underwent amplification using RNA transcripts as the source. Using the HTBI primer set, a first-round RT-PCR was run on the TCR CDR3. TCRdb ran MiXCR on the multiplex PCR reads and lists one entry per CDR3 protein. The sample carries roughly 630,000 distinct CDR3 sequences, about a sixth recorded once. Sequencing input: blood. These receptors originate from a woman aged 30 to 39 with Graves' hyperthyroidism.

This clonotype was detected many times. The chain joins TRBV6-2 or TRBV6-3 to TRBJ2-7, with TRBD2 identical over 9 bases. Losses at the gene ends were 2 bases for V and 3 bases for J; bases not matched to a gene: 5. Germline V CDR1 and CDR2: MNHEY, SVGEGT. The CDR3 runs to 15 residues. The chain's CDR3 is CASSYEGSGSYEQYF. In DNA form, the CDR3 reads TGTGCCAGCAGTTACGAGGGTAGCGGGAGCTACGAGCAGTACTTC.

This clonotype was observed at least ten times. This chain uses TRBV10-3 with TRBJ2-3; 7 bases line up with TRBD2. The CDR3 sequence is 14 residues long. The germline V gene encodes CDR1 ENHRY and CDR2 SYGVKD. Trimming at V came to 7 bases and at J to 1 base, leaving 5 bases not matched to a gene. The CDR3 region has the DNA TGTGCCATCACCAGGGACTACCGCACAGATACGCAGTATTTT. It codes for CAITRDYRTDTQYF.

This clonotype was observed a few times. This sequence joins TRBV6-1 and TRBJ2-3, with 8 bases matching TRBD2. V shed 7 bases and J 2 bases; nucleotides not matched to a gene: 8. The CDR3 is 15 residues long. The germline V gene has CDR1 MNHNS and CDR2 SASEGT. As DNA, the CDR3 is TGTGCCAGCACCAGACTAGCGCCTATCACAGATACGCAGTATTTT. It translates to CASTRLAPITDTQYF.

This clonotype was observed a handful of times. The V call is TRBV15, the J call TRBJ2-6; the match to TRBD2 covers 7 bases. Germline CDR1 reads LNHNV; CDR2 reads YYDKDF (reference sequence). V trimming: 5 bases; J trimming: 4 bases; junction bases outside the gene matches: 8. The CDR3 totals 16 residues. This chain's CDR3 is CATSWGGLAGANVLTF. The CDR3 nucleotides read TGTGCCACCAGCTGGGGGGGACTCGCCGGGGCCAACGTCCTGACTTTC.

V usage is TRBV4-1 and J usage is TRBJ2-7, with D tentatively TRBD1 (5 bases). The CDR3 spans 16 residues. Trimming cost V 0 bases and J 3 bases, with 15 bases left between them. Germline lookup yields CDR1 MGHRA and CDR2 YSYEKL. This CDR3 reads CASSQERSGPIYEQYF. CDR3 DNA sequence: TGCGCCAGCAGCCAAGAGAGATCAGGGCCAATCTACGAGCAGTACTTC.

This clonotype was counted at least ten times. The rearrangement links TRBV7-2 to TRBJ2-7, with 16 bases fitting TRBD2. J lost 3 bases, V lost 0 bases, and 8 bases had no gene match. Germline V gives CDR1 SGHTA, CDR2 FQGNSA. The CDR3 totals 19 residues. CDR3 sequence (DNA): TGTGCCAGCAGCTTAGCGGGGACTAGCGGGAGGGCAGCGGTCTACGAGCAGTACTTC. Its translation is CASSLAGTSGRAAVYEQYF. Drawing the rest from reference TRBV7-2 and TRBJ2-7, the complete variable domain is GAGVSQSPSNKVTEKGKDVELRCDPISGHTALYWYRQSLGQGLEFLIYFQGNSAPDKSGLPSDRFSAERTGGSVSTLTIQRTQQEDSAVYLCASSLAGTSGRAAVYEQYFGPGTRLTVT.

This clonotype was recorded many times. V usage is TRBV3-1 and J usage is TRBJ2-7; 7 bases are a match to TRBD2. V shed 4 bases and J 2 bases; nucleotides not matched to a gene: 5. The CDR3 loop spans 14 amino acids. Germline V lookup: CDR1 LGHDT, CDR2 YNNKEL (reference sequence). The CDR3 reads CASSLSGNTYEQYF. The CDR3 DNA follows: TGTGCCAGCAGCCTCAGCGGGAATACCTACGAGCAGTACTTC.

This chain connects TRBV28 to TRBJ2-2; 9 positions match TRBD2. V was clipped by 4 bases and J by 0 bases; unmatched bases: 3. Germline CDR1 and CDR2: MDHEN and SYDVKM. This CDR3 has 16 residues. The CDR3 sequence: CASSSSGAPNTGELFF. In DNA, the CDR3 is TGTGCCAGCAGTTCTAGCGGGGCCCCGAACACCGGGGAGCTGTTTTTT.

This clonotype was counted only a few times. The CDR3 sequence: CAWSGLAGPNGPYNEQFF. CDR3 coding DNA: TGTGCCTGGTCGGGGCTAGCGGGCCCCAATGGCCCCTACAATGAGCAGTTCTTC. This rearrangement joins TRBV30 to TRBJ2-1; 8 nucleotides align to TRBD2. Germline V CDR1 and CDR2: GTSNPN, SVGIG (reference sequence). Trimming took 5 bases from V and 2 from J; bases not matched to a gene: 17. The CDR3 has 18 amino acids.

DNA of the CDR3: TGTGCCAGCAGCTCCCTGGCAGGGGATGATAAAAATGAGCAGTTCTTC. Translation: CASSSLAGDDKNEQFF. The chain links TRBV6-2 or TRBV6-3 to TRBJ2-1; D might be TRBD1 (6 bases). The CDR3 runs 16 residues. Deletions cut 6 bases from V and 7 bases from J, with 22 bases between. Looked up from germline, CDR1 is MNHEY and CDR2 is SVGEGT.

As to this clonotype: This clone may be a read error of a much larger clone one base away. The chain joins TRBV28 to TRBJ2-1; possibly TRBD2 for D (6 bases). TRBJ2-7 matches the DNA end more closely, so the J call is doubtful. Germline CDR1 and CDR2: MDHEN and SYDVKM. The CDR3 totals 14 residues. The CDR3 coding sequence is TGTGCCAGCAGTTCCGTCACTAGCAGGGTTGAGCAGTACTTC. Its translation: CASSSVTSRVEQYF.

The V and J genes are TRBV5-1 and TRBJ2-7, with a weak D call TRBD1 (5 bases). This CDR3 has 16 residues. Per germline, CDR1 SGHRS and CDR2 YFSETQ. Trimming pared 0 bases from V and 3 bases from J, leaving 16 bases between. The CDR3: CASSLEPDRIDYEQYF. In DNA, the CDR3 is TGCGCCAGCAGCTTGGAACCCGACAGAATTGACTACGAGCAGTACTTC.

This clonotype was seen more than once but under ten times. The chain links TRBV5-5 to TRBJ1-2; no clear D. The CDR3 has 16 amino acids. V lost 0 bases and J 3 bases, leaving 15 bases between the germline ends. Germline lookup yields CDR1 SGHKS and CDR2 YYEKEE (reference sequence). The chain's CDR3 is CASSLGFDAEDYGYTF. DNA for the CDR3: TGTGCCAGCAGCTTGGGATTCGACGCCGAGGACTATGGCTACACCTTC.

For this clonotype: This sequence may be a read error, since a much larger clone differs from it by one base. The CDR3: CVSSRGLAERGEQFF. The CDR3 DNA follows: TGCGTCAGCAGCCGGGGACTAGCGGAGAGGGGTGAGCAGTTCTTC. This sequence joins TRBV5-1 and TRBJ2-1, with 11 bases fitting TRBD2. This CDR3 is 15 amino acids long. CDR1 and CDR2 (germline): SGHRS, YFSETQ.

This clonotype came up many times. V gene TRBV7-2 combines with J gene TRBJ1-1, with D unclear. The length of the CDR3 is 13 residues. Trimming took off 5 bases at V and 3 bases at J, with 10 bases between the two ends. Per the germline V gene, CDR1 is SGHTA and CDR2 is FQGNSA. CDR3 residues: CASSTRRHTEAFF. The CDR3 DNA is TGTGCCAGCAGCACCCGACGGCACACTGAAGCTTTCTTT.

This clonotype was seen many times. V is TRBV18 and J is TRBJ1-1; TRBD1 might be the D (6 bases). Per the germline V gene, CDR1 is KGHSH and CDR2 is LQKENI. This CDR3 region has 13 residues. Trimming took 4 bases from V and 3 from J, leaving 9 bases between them. CDR3: CASSRQGYTEAFF. As DNA, the CDR3 is TGTGCCAGCTCACGTCAGGGGTACACTGAAGCTTTCTTT. Supplemented by reference TRBV18 and TRBJ1-1, the full variable domain reads NAGVMQNPRHLVRRRGQEARLRCSPMKGHSHVYWYRQLPEEGLKFMVYLQKENIIDESGMPKERFSAEFPKEGPSILRIQQVVRGDSAAYFCASSRQGYTEAFFGQGTRLTVV.

In this sample, this clonotype turned up many times. The V and J genes are TRBV7-6 and TRBJ2-1; unclear D gene. Germline lookup yields CDR1 SGHVS and CDR2 FNYEAQ. The V end was cut by 1 base, the J end by 6 bases, with 7 bases between. This CDR3 region has 13 residues. The CDR3 nucleotides are TGTGCCAGCAGCTTAGGAAACAGCAATGAGCAGTTCTTC. It translates to CASSLGNSNEQFF.

This clonotype was picked up many times. As DNA, the CDR3 is TGCAGTGCTAGAGTGAACAGGGGTTGGGACGAGCAGTACTTC. As protein: CSARVNRGWDEQYF. The V and J genes are TRBV20-1 and TRBJ2-7; 7 bases match TRBD1. Germline CDR1 and CDR2: DFQATT and SNEGSKA (reference sequence). The CDR3 sequence is 14 residues long. The trim removed 1 base at V and 5 bases at J, leaving 8 bases unmatched.

This clonotype was recorded a few times. This rearrangement joins TRBV10-3 to TRBJ1-1; the match to TRBD1 covers 9 bases. Germline loops: CDR1 ENHRY, CDR2 SYGVKD. Trimming took 7 bases from V and 2 from J; bases not matched to a gene: 11. This CDR3 has 16 residues. In nucleotides, the CDR3 is TGTGCCATCACCCCTGGGACAGGGTCGTTCAACACTGAAGCTTTCTTT. It is translated as CAITPGTGSFNTEAFF.

A few counts support this clonotype. V and J are TRBV5-1 and TRBJ1-1; 9 bases are a match to TRBD1. Trimming at V came to 4 bases and at J to 4 bases, leaving 5 bases not matched to a gene. The CDR3 has 14 amino acids. CDR1 and CDR2 (germline): SGHRS, YFSETQ. CDR3 amino acids: CASSEGTGITEAFF. The CDR3 DNA reads as TGCGCCAGCAGCGAGGGGACAGGGATCACTGAAGCTTTCTTT.

Concerning this clonotype itself: One junction end does not reproduce the germline sequence, and a read error may be involved. V is TRBV7-2 and J is TRBJ1-3; TRBD1 is a possible D gene (6 bases). This CDR3 has 15 amino acids. Germline V gives CDR1 SGHTA, CDR2 FQGNSA. CDR3 sequence reads: CASSLTGAGGNTMYF. The DNA of the CDR3 is TGTGCCAGCAGCTTAACGGGGGCGGGTGGAAACACCATGTATTTT.

The chain joins TRBV6-5 to TRBJ1-3; D is possibly TRBD1 (5 bases). V gave up 0 bases and J gave up 0 bases, with 15 bases separating them. The CDR3 sequence is 18 residues long. Germline V gives CDR1 MNHEY, CDR2 SVGAGI. CDR3 residues: CASSYSHLGADSGNTIYF. The CDR3 region has the DNA TGTGCCAGCAGTTACTCGCACTTAGGGGCGGACTCTGGAAACACCATATATTTT.